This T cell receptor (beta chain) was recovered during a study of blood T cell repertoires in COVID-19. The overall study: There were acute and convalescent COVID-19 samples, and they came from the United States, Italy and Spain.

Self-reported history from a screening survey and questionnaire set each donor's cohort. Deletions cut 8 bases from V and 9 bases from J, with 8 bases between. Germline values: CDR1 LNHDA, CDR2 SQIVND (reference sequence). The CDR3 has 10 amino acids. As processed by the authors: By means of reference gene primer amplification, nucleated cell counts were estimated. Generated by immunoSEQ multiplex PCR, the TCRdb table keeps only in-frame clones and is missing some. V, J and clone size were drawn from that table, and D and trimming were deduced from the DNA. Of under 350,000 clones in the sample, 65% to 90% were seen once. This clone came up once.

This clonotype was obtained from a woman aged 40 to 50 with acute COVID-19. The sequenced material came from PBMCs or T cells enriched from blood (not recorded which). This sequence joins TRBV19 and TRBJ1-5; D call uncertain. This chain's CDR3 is CASGPWPQHF. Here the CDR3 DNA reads TGTGCCAGTGGGCCTTGGCCCCAGCATTTT.